This T cell receptor beta chain was sequenced for a study of CD8+CD57+ T cells in acquired aplastic anemia. This clonotype was observed a few times. This clone may be a read error of a much larger clone one base away. V was pared by 6 bases and J by 7 bases, with 15 bases between. Germline V gives CDR1 SQVTM, CDR2 ANQGSEA. The CDR3 has 13 amino acids. Investigators profiled TCR beta VDJ and CDR3 from genomic DNA template. TCRdb re-analysed the reads in MiXCR, keeping a single row per CDR3 protein. The sample consists of just over 400,000 distinct CDR3 sequences, under 80% of them appearing once. The chain is built from TRBV29-1 and TRBJ1-4, with D tentatively TRBD1 (6 bases). The sequence derives from a human donor in good health, serving as a control. The sequenced sample consisted of sorted CD4+, CD8+, or CD8+CD57+ T cells (not recorded which) from PBMCs. The CDR3 is CSVGGGPSEKLFF. In nucleotides, the CDR3 is TGCAGCGTGGGGGGGGGCCCGAGTGAAAAACTGTTTTTT.